This is a list of T cell receptor beta chains from one sample in a study of blood T cell repertoires in COVID-19. Measured with immunoSEQ multiplex PCR; TCRdb has only the in-frame clones, and not every one. The sample records more than 300,000 clones, 85% to 90% being singletons. Sequenced: PBMCs or T cells enriched from blood (not recorded which). These receptors were taken from a woman aged 18-29 years who had recovered from COVID-19. Both conserved end residues are part of each CDR3. A D gene is named only where the DNA matches it firmly. Clone size appears in some rows only: once, few, many, or a class for an expanded clone.

TRBD1	TRBV4-1	-	TRBJ1-2	TGCGCCAGCAGCCAGCCCTGGGACAGCCAACTATATGGCTACACCTTC	CASSQPWDSQLYGYTF
-	TRBV5-4	-	TRBJ2-5	TGTGCCAGCAGATCTTCTGGGGCGTCGGGAGAGACCCAGTACTTC	CASRSSGASGETQYF
TRBD1	TRBV6-5	-	TRBJ1-1	TGTGCCAGCAGTTACTCGGGACAGGGAAGTTCTGAAGCTTTCTTT	CASSYSGQGSSEAFF
-	TRBV4-2	-	TRBJ1-5	TGTGCCAGCAGCCAAGCAATTGCCGGGAGCAATCAGCCCCAGCATTTT	CASSQAIAGSNQPQHF
TRBD2	TRBV4-2	many	TRBJ2-2	TGTGCCAGCAGCCAAGATCTTTCGGCTAGCGGGGGAAGCGGGGAGCTGTTTTTT	CASSQDLSASGGSGELFF
TRBD2	TRBV29-1	once	TRBJ2-1	TGCAGCGTTGAAGAGACTAGCGGGAGGAGCAATGAGCAGTTCTTC	CSVEETSGRSNEQFF
-	TRBV4-2	many	TRBJ2-3	TGTGCCAGCAGCCAGGCCACTACGGGAGATACGCAGTATTTT	CASSQATTGDTQYF
-	TRBV3-1/TRBV3-2	-	TRBJ2-4	TGTGCCAGCAGCCAAGTTCGGGACTGGACTACCTACACCCTAGCCAAAAACATTCAGTACTTC	CASSQVRDWTTYTLAKNIQYF
TRBD2	TRBV5-1	-	TRBJ2-1	TGCGCCAGCAGCTTGGCAGGGACTATAAACAATGAGCAGTTCTTC	CASSLAGTINNEQFF
TRBD2	TRBV4-1	-	TRBJ2-1	TGCGCCAGCAGCCAAGAGCCAGCGGGGTTCGGAGAGCAGTTCTTC	CASSQEPAGFGEQFF
-	TRBV4-2	-	TRBJ2-5	TGTGCCAGCGGCCTCACAGGGATAGGGAAAGAGACCCAGTACTTC	CASGLTGIGKETQYF
TRBD1	TRBV11-3	-	TRBJ1-1	TGTGCCAGCAGCGGTTACAGGGGGGGTAGAAGGACTGAAGCTTTCTTT	CASSGYRGGRRTEAFF
TRBD1	TRBV27	-	TRBJ1-3	TGTGCCAGCAGTTTAAGGGGACAGGGAATAACCATATATTTT	CASSLRGQGITIYF
-	TRBV7-8	-	TRBJ2-5	TGTGCCAGCAGCTCGTCAGGGGGGAAGACCCAGTACTTC	CASSSSGGKTQYF
TRBD1	TRBV2	once	TRBJ2-3	TGTGCCAGCAGTTCCACAGGGGGCGGAAGCACAGATACGCAGTATTTT	CASSSTGGGSTDTQYF
TRBD1	TRBV27	-	TRBJ1-1	TGTGCCAGCAGTTCCCGGATGAGGGGGCCAAACACGCAAAACACTGAAGCTTTCTTT	CASSSRMRGPNTQNTEAFF
-	TRBV2	-	TRBJ1-1	TGTGCCAGCATCTACCCCAGGGGAGAGACTGAAGCTTTCTTT	CASIYPRGETEAFF
TRBD1	TRBV27	-	TRBJ1-4	TGTGCCAGCAGCAGACAGGGCTGGAATGAAAAACTGTTTTTT	CASSRQGWNEKLFF
-	TRBV30	-	TRBJ1-2	TGTGCCTGGAGCATCAGGATTAACTATGGCTACACCTTC	CAWSIRINYGYTF
-	TRBV25-1	-	TRBJ1-6	TGTGCCAGCAGCGGACAGCTTAATTCACCCCTCCACTTT	CASSGQLNSPLHF
-	TRBV24-1	-	TRBJ1-4	TGTGCCACCAGTGATACCAGGGGTGGATACGAAAAACTGTTTTTT	CATSDTRGGYEKLFF
TRBD2	TRBV7-8	-	TRBJ2-4	TGTGCCAGCAGCTCTGAAGCGGGAGGGCCGAAAAACATTCAGTACTTC	CASSSEAGGPKNIQYF
-	TRBV27	-	TRBJ1-1	TGTGCCAGCAGTACATTGAACACTGAAGCTTTCTTT	CASSTLNTEAFF